Sequencing of this TCR beta chain was carried out in a study of T cells in Graves' hyperthyroidism and ophthalmopathy. Study results and limitations: Among thyroid clonotypes expanded above 0.001, most also appeared in blood.

This clonotype was recorded at least ten times. Its antigen is currently unknown. After removal of 9 bases from V and 3 bases from J, the junction contained 5 bases not matched to a gene. The germline CDR1 and CDR2 sequences are ENHRY and SYGVKD. CDR3 length: 13 amino acids. Pregnant or lactating patients were excluded, as were those with uncontrolled infection or other autoimmune disease. RNA transcripts provided the source from which TCR beta CDR3 regions were amplified. RT-PCR in the first round (using the HTBI primer set) targeted the TCR CDR3. TCRdb independently ran MiXCR on the multiplex PCR reads; one entry per CDR3 protein. The sample has some 510,000 distinct CDR3 sequences, about 43% seen once.

The rearrangement uses TRBV10-3 and TRBJ1-2, with TRBD1 matching 9 bases. The sample comprised peripheral blood or thyroid tissue (not recorded which). The TCR was taken from a woman aged 18 to 35 with Graves' hyperthyroidism. The CDR3 protein is CAIAGQGDYGYTF. The DNA of the CDR3 is TGTGCCATTGCGGGACAGGGAGACTATGGCTACACCTTC.